The 23 T cell receptor beta chains presented below share a single source sample, sequenced in a study of tumor-infiltrating lymphocytes in localized non-small cell lung cancer. Clones were sequenced by immunoSEQ multiplex PCR, and TCRdb holds only the in-frame ones, with some missing. The repertoire holds 7,000 to 8,500 clones, with 77% as singletons. Sequences were obtained from lung tumor tissue. The receptor source for this set is a human donor with non-small cell lung cancer.

This rearrangement joins TRBV30 to TRBJ1-1, with D possibly matching TRBD1 (6 bases). V dropped 2 bases and J dropped 8 bases, with 12 bases sitting between them. The CDR3 is made up of 12 amino acids. Per germline, CDR1 GTSNPN and CDR2 SVGIG (reference sequence). CDR3 in DNA: TGTGCCTGGAGTACTGGGACATCCGAAGCTTTCTTT. Residues: CAWSTGTSEAFF. Complete variable domain (other parts from reference TRBV30 and TRBJ1-1): SQTIHQWPATLVQPVGSPLSLECTVEGTSNPNLYWYRQAAGRGLQLLFYSVGIGQISSEVPQNLSASRPQDRQFILSSKKLLLSDSGFYLCAWSTGTSEAFFGQGTRLTVV.

The V call is TRBV9, the J call TRBJ2-3; no firm D call. Germline V gene lookup returns CDR1 SGDLS and CDR2 YYNGEE. The CDR3 loop spans 15 amino acids. V was cut by 0 bases and J by 0 bases, with 8 bases left in between. This chain's CDR3 is CASSVEGGSTDTQYF. The CDR3 DNA is TGTGCCAGCAGCGTAGAGGGCGGTAGCACAGATACGCAGTATTTT.

J is TRBJ2-1 and V is TRBV7-9; D is possibly TRBD2 (6 bases). The CDR3 is 13 residues long. Germline CDR1 is SEHNR and CDR2 is FQNEAQ (reference sequence). V lost 5 bases, J lost 3 bases, and 8 bases lay in between. The CDR3 loop reads CASSGAGYNEQFF. CDR3 bases: TGTGCCAGCAGCGGAGCGGGCTACAATGAGCAGTTCTTC. The full variable domain, in which reference TRBV7-9 and TRBJ2-1 provide the parts outside the CDR3, is DTGVSQNPRHKITKRGQNVTFRCDPISEHNRLYWYRQTLGQGPEFLTYFQNEAQLEKSRLLSDRFSAERPKGSFSTLEIQRTEQGDSAMYLCASSGAGYNEQFFGPGTRLTVL.

V usage is TRBV5-1 and J usage is TRBJ2-5; 11 bases line up with TRBD2. With 4 bases clipped from V and 7 bases from J, the junction kept 12 bases outside the gene matches. Germline V gene lookup returns CDR1 SGHRS and CDR2 YFSETQ. This CDR3 has 16 residues. The CDR3 loop reads CASSVLAGGSGGTQYF. DNA of the CDR3: TGCGCCAGCAGCGTGCTAGCGGGAGGATCCGGGGGGACCCAGTACTTC.

V gene TRBV7-8 combines with J gene TRBJ2-3, with a possible D match to TRBD2 (6 bases). The CDR3 consists of 17 residues. The V and J ends lost 5 bases and 1 base respectively, with 19 bases between them. Germline V gene lookup returns CDR1 SGHVS and CDR2 FQNEAQ. CDR3 coding DNA: TGTGCCAGCAGCCAGACAAAAAGTAGCGGACGCACAGATACGCAGTATTTT. Its protein product is CASSQTKSSGRTDTQYF.

The CDR3 is CASSLTRAGNEQFF. DNA of the CDR3: TGTGCCAGCAGTTTGACACGGGCGGGGAATGAGCAGTTCTTC. The chain is built from TRBV28 and TRBJ2-1; a weak D match, TRBD2 (6 bases). V lost 3 bases to trimming and J lost 7 bases, with 13 bases between them. The CDR3 has 14 amino acids. Germline CDR1 MDHEN, CDR2 SYDVKM.

V gene TRBV14 combines with J gene TRBJ2-5, with D perhaps matching TRBD2 (5 bases). Germline V gene lookup returns CDR1 SGHDN and CDR2 FVKESK. The CDR3 sequence is 17 residues long. Deletions cut 1 base from V and 5 bases from J, with 20 bases between. The CDR3 DNA follows: TGTGCCAGCAGCCAAGGACTAATAGCAGCCCGAGTGGAGACCCAGTACTTC. Its protein is CASSQGLIAARVETQYF.

This clone has a handful of counts. This chain connects TRBV27 to TRBJ2-1; the match to TRBD2 covers 12 bases. The germline CDR1 and CDR2 sequences are MNHEY and SMNVEV (reference sequence). The CDR3 sequence is 22 residues long. With 5 bases clipped from V and 2 bases from J, the junction kept 22 bases outside the gene matches. The DNA of the CDR3 is TGTGCCAGCAGTCCTAGGGCCGGTCCAGGACTAGCGGGACTTGTCGCCTACAATGAGCAGTTCTTC. It yields the protein CASSPRAGPGLAGLVAYNEQFF.

J is TRBJ2-7 and V is TRBV6-5, with D maybe TRBD1 (6 bases). Trimming stripped 4 bases from V and 1 base from J, with 11 bases between. CDR3 length: 14 residues. From germline, CDR1 is MNHEY and CDR2 SVGAGI. The CDR3 reads CASSSQTGSYEQYF. The CDR3 coding sequence is TGTGCCAGCAGTTCCCAGACAGGTTCCTACGAGCAGTACTTC.

This clone has only a few counts. The rearrangement links TRBV4-2 to TRBJ2-5, with no clear D. The CDR3 sequence is 15 residues long. Germline V gene data show CDR1 as LGHNA and CDR2 as YNFKEQ. V lost 3 bases, J lost 5 bases, and 16 bases lay in between. The CDR3: CASSHLTPNGETQYF. In nucleotides, the CDR3 is TGTGCCAGCAGCCACCTGACACCCAACGGGGAGACCCAGTACTTC.

J is TRBJ2-7 and V is TRBV7-2, with D perhaps matching TRBD1 (6 bases). CDR1 SGHTA and CDR2 FQGNSA come from the germline V gene. The CDR3 runs to 17 residues. Deletions cut 6 bases from V and 0 bases from J, with 21 bases between. The CDR3 sequence: CASRGPMERGGSYEQYF. In nucleotides, the CDR3 is TGTGCCAGCAGGGGCCCAATGGAGAGAGGGGGCTCCTACGAGCAGTACTTC.

The chain joins TRBV19 to TRBJ2-1; weak D call: TRBD1 (6 bases). Trimming left V 7 bases short and J 6 bases short, with 16 bases between. CDR3 size: 14 residues. Germline CDR1 is LNHDA and CDR2 is SQIVND (reference sequence). The CDR3 coding sequence is TGTGCCAGTATAGCCGTGGGACAAACCAATGAGCAGTTCTTC. Its translation is CASIAVGQTNEQFF.

V usage is TRBV7-6 and J usage is TRBJ2-7; D perhaps matches TRBD1 (5 bases). The germline V and J ends were trimmed by 0 bases and 3 bases, with 9 bases remaining between them. The CDR3 spans 14 residues. CDR1 is SGHVS and CDR2 is FNYEAQ in the germline V gene. The CDR3 region has the DNA TGTGCCAGCAGCTTAGCCCAGGGTTACTACGAGCAGTACTTC. This encodes CASSLAQGYYEQYF.

The genes are TRBV7-8 and TRBJ1-2, with D unclear. From germline, CDR1 is SGHVS and CDR2 FQNEAQ. With 1 base removed from V and 4 bases from J, the gap between germline ends came to 22 bases. This CDR3 is built from 18 residues. CDR3 in amino acids: CASSLVVLSPGTPYGYTF. The CDR3 DNA is TGTGCCAGCAGCTTAGTGGTTCTTAGTCCAGGCACCCCCTATGGCTACACCTTC.

The rearrangement links TRBV19 to TRBJ1-5, with D possibly matching TRBD1 (6 bases). The CDR3 length is 12 residues. V shed 8 bases and J shed 5 bases, with 10 bases lying between them. From germline, CDR1 is LNHDA and CDR2 SQIVND (reference sequence). CDR3 sequence: CASSPGDQPQHF. CDR3 sequence (DNA): TGTGCCAGTTCCCCAGGGGATCAGCCCCAGCATTTT.

The chain links TRBV27 to TRBJ2-7, with 8 positions matching TRBD2. The germline V gene has CDR1 MNHEY and CDR2 SMNVEV (reference sequence). The CDR3 totals 14 residues. Trimming took 6 bases from V and 2 from J; bases not matched to a gene: 6. As DNA, the CDR3 is TGTGCCAGCAGGCAAACTAGCGGACCCTACGAGCAGTACTTC. Translation gives CASRQTSGPYEQYF.

The rearrangement uses TRBV2 and TRBJ2-2; D might be TRBD1 (6 bases). Trimming stripped 8 bases from V and 1 base from J, with 8 bases between. Germline CDR1 SNHLY, CDR2 FYNNEI. This CDR3 is built from 13 residues. The CDR3 loop is CASRTENTGELFF. The DNA for the CDR3 is TGTGCCAGCCGGACAGAGAACACCGGGGAGCTGTTTTTT.

The V call is TRBV5-6, the J call TRBJ2-1; TRBD1 aligns across 7 bases. The CDR3 is 14 residues long. The trim removed 5 bases at V and 8 bases at J, leaving 10 bases unmatched. Germline V gene lookup returns CDR1 SGHDT and CDR2 YYEEEE. The CDR3 coding sequence is TGTGCCAGCAGACAAATTGGGACAGTCGATGAGCAGTTCTTC. It codes for CASRQIGTVDEQFF. The variable domain in full, with the rest retrieved from reference TRBV5-6 and TRBJ2-1, is DAGVTQSPTHLIKTRGQQVTLRCSPKSGHDTVSWYQQALGQGPQFIFQYYEEEERQRGNFPDRFSGHQFPNYSSELNVNALLLGDSALYLCASRQIGTVDEQFFGPGTRLTVL.

V is TRBV27 and J is TRBJ1-2; no reliable D call. V lost 6 bases and J lost 8, with 13 bases in between. Germline V CDR1 and CDR2: MNHEY, SMNVEV (reference sequence). This CDR3 comprises 12 residues. Here the CDR3 DNA reads TGTGCCAGCAGCCCGTATATGGAAGGCTACACCTTC. Translating it yields CASSPYMEGYTF.

The rearrangement uses TRBV27 and TRBJ1-2; 9 bases line up with TRBD1. Germline CDR1 MNHEY, CDR2 SMNVEV (reference sequence). The junction had 4 bases not matched to a gene; V was cut back by 5 bases and J by 3 bases. CDR3 size: 14 residues. Here the CDR3 DNA reads TGTGCCAGCAGTCGGACAGGGGATTACTATGGCTACACCTTC. This sequence encodes CASSRTGDYYGYTF.

The chain couples TRBV4-1 to TRBJ2-1; 8 bases line up with TRBD1. The CDR3 extends over 15 amino acids. Germline V CDR1 and CDR2: MGHRA, YSYEKL. The J segment lost 7 bases and the V segment lost 2 bases, leaving 7 bases of the junction unmatched. CDR3 nucleotide sequence: TGCGCCAGCAGCCAATCGACAGGGGTAAAGAATGAGCAGTTCTTC. Encoded protein: CASSQSTGVKNEQFF.

This clone is medium-sized (0.01 to 0.1%) in the sample. This sequence joins TRBV7-9 and TRBJ2-1; TRBD2 might be the D (6 bases). Germline V gene lookup returns CDR1 SEHNR and CDR2 FQNEAQ (reference sequence). Trimming shortened V by 4 bases and J by 2 bases, and 15 bases separated the two germline ends. The length of the CDR3 is 16 residues. The CDR3 DNA is TGTGCCAGCAGCTCCAGAATAGCGGAGCCCTACAATGAGCAGTTCTTC. Its protein is CASSSRIAEPYNEQFF. Drawing the rest from reference TRBV7-9 and TRBJ2-1, the complete variable domain is DTGVSQNPRHKITKRGQNVTFRCDPISEHNRLYWYRQTLGQGPEFLTYFQNEAQLEKSRLLSDRFSAERPKGSFSTLEIQRTEQGDSAMYLCASSSRIAEPYNEQFFGPGTRLTVL.

CDR3 amino acids: CASSLKEYQPQHF. The CDR3 coding sequence is TGTGCCAGCAGCCTCAAGGAGTATCAGCCCCAGCATTTT. The chain is built from TRBV27 and TRBJ1-5, with D hard to call. Germline CDR1 reads MNHEY; CDR2 reads SMNVEV (reference sequence). V dropped 6 bases and J dropped 5 bases, with 11 bases sitting between them. The CDR3 is made up of 13 amino acids.